This TCR beta chain was profiled in a study of T cell responses to AZD1222 COVID-19 vaccine. Only in-frame clones appear in the TCRdb table, and some are missing; sequencing was by immunoSEQ multiplex PCR. The sample contains some 130,000 clones, 90% to 95% of which appear only once. There are 15 residues in the CDR3. V shed 5 bases and J shed 0 bases, with 10 bases lying between them. Germline V gene data show CDR1 as SGHVS and CDR2 as FNYEAQ. This TCR was recovered from an adult in good health. Here the sequenced sample was peripheral blood, taken on day 0 of AZD1222 vaccination. V is TRBV7-6 and J is TRBJ2-2; D tentatively fits TRBD1 or TRBD2 (5 bases each). The CDR3 reads CASSEGTANTGELFF. CDR3 DNA sequence: TGTGCCAGCAGCGAGGGGACGGCGAACACCGGGGAGCTGTTTTTT.